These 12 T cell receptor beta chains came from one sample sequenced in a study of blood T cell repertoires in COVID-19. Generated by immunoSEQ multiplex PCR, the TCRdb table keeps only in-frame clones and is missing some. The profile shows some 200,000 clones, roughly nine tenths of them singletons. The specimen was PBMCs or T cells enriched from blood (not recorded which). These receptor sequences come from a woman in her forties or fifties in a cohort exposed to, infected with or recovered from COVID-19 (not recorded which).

The CDR3 region is CASSRSRGGQDTQYF. CDR3 DNA sequence: TGTGCCAGCAGCCGGTCCCGGGGGGGCCAGGATACGCAGTATTTT. The V and J genes are TRBV4-2 and TRBJ2-3; 8 bases fit TRBD2. Germline V gene lookup returns CDR1 LGHNA and CDR2 YNFKEQ. The V segment lost 4 bases and the J segment 6 bases; nucleotides outside the gene matches: 9. CDR3 length: 15 residues.

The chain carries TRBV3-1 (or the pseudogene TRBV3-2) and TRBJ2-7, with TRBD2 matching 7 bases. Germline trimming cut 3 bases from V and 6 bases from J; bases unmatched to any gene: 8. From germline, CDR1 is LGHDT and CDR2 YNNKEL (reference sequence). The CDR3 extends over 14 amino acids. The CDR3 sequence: CASSQREGAGEQYF. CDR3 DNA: TGTGCCAGCAGCCAGAGGGAGGGCGCGGGCGAGCAGTACTTC.

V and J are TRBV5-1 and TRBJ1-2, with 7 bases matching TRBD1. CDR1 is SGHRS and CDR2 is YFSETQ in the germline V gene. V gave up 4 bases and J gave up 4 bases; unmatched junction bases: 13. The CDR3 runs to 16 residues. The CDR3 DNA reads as TGCGCCAGCAGCCCGGACCCGACAGGGACGAGCTATGGCTACACCTTC. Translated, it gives CASSPDPTGTSYGYTF.

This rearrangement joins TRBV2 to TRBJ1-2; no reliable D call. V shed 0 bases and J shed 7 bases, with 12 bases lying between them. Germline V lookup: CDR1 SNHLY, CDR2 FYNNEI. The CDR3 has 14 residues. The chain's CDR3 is CASSEAWLGTGYTF. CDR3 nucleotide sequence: TGTGCCAGCAGTGAAGCGTGGTTGGGCACTGGCTACACCTTC.

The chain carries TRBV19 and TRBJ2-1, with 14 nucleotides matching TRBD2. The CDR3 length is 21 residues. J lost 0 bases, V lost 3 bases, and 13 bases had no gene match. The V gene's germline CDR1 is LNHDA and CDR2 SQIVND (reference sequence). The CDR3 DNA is TGTGCCAGTAGTATTGGAGCCGGGACTAGCGGGGGCCTGAGCTCCTACAATGAGCAGTTCTTC. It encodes CASSIGAGTSGGLSSYNEQFF. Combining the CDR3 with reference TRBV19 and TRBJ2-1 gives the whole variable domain DGGITQSPKYLFRKEGQNVTLSCEQNLNHDAMYWYRQDPGQGLRLIYYSQIVNDFQKGDIAEGYSVSREKKESFPLTVTSAQKNPTAFYLCASSIGAGTSGGLSSYNEQFFGPGTRLTVL.

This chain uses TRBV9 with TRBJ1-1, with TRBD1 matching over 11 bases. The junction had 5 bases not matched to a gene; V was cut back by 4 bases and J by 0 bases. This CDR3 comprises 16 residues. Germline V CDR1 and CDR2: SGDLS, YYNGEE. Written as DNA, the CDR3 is TGTGCCAGCAGCCCAGGACAGGGGGCTTTGAACACTGAAGCTTTCTTT. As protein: CASSPGQGALNTEAFF. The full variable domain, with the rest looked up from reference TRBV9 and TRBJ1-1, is DSGVTQTPKHLITATGQRVTLRCSPRSGDLSVYWYQQSLDQGLQFLIQYYNGEERAKGNILERFSAQQFPDLHSELNLSSLELGDSALYFCASSPGQGALNTEAFFGQGTRLTVV.

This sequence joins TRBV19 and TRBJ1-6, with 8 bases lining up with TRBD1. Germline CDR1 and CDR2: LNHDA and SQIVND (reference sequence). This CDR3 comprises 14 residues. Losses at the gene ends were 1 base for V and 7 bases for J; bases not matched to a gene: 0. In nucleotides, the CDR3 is TGTGCCAGTAGTATAGGACAGGGGAATTCACCCCTCCACTTT. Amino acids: CASSIGQGNSPLHF.

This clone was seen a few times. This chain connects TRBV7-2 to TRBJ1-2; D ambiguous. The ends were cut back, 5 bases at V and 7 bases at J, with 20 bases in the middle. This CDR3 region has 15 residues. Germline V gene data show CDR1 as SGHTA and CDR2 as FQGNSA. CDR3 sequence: CASSPLLSGSGGYTF. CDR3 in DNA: TGTGCCAGCAGCCCACTCTTATCGGGATCGGGTGGCTACACCTTC.

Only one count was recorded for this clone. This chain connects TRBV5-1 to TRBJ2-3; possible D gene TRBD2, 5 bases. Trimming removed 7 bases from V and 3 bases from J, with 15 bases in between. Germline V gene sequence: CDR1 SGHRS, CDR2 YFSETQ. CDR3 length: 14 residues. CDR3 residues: CASGRHNPTDTQYF. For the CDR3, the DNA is TGCGCCAGCGGGAGACACAACCCTACAGATACGCAGTATTTT. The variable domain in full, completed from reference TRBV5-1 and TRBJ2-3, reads KAGVTQTPRYLIKTRGQQVTLSCSPISGHRSVSWYQQTPGQGLQFLFEYFSETQRNKGNFPGRFSGRQFSNSRSEMNVSTLELGDSALYLCASGRHNPTDTQYFGPGTRLTVL.

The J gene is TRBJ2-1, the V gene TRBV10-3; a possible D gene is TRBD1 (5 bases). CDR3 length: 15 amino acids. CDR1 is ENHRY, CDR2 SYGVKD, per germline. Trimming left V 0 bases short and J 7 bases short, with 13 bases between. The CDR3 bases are TGTGCCATCAGTGAGTCGGGGCCGGACGTTAATGAGCAGTTCTTC. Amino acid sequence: CAISESGPDVNEQFF.

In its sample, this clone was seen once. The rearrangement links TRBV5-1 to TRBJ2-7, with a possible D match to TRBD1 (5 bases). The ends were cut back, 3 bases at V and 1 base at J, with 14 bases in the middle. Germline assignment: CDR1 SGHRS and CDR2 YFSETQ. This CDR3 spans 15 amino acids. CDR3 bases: TGCGCCAGCAGCTCCATGCCCGACAGTTCCTACGAGCAGTACTTC. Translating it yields CASSSMPDSSYEQYF.

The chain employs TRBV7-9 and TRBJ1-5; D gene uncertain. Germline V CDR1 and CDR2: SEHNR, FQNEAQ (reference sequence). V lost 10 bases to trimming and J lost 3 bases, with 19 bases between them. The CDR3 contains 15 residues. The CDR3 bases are TGTGCCACCTCCCCAAGACAAATGATCAATCAGCCCCAGCATTTT. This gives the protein CATSPRQMINQPQHF. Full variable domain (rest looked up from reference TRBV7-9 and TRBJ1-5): DTGVSQNPRHKITKRGQNVTFRCDPISEHNRLYWYRQTLGQGPEFLTYFQNEAQLEKSRLLSDRFSAERPKGSFSTLEIQRTEQGDSAMYLCATSPRQMINQPQHFGDGTRLSIL.